Given below is one T cell receptor (beta chain) in context. Its antigen is unknown. After removal of 2 bases from V and 2 bases from J, the junction contained 2 bases not matched to a gene. Germline lookup yields CDR1 SGHRS and CDR2 YFSETQ. The CDR3 sequence is 14 residues long. This record belongs to a study of cytomegalovirus exposure and HLA in healthy donors. General study points: The study had only CMV serostatus as immune exposure information.

Both 60 Vbeta primers and 13 Jbeta primers went into the PCR. TCRdb keeps only in-frame clones here, not all; method: immunoSEQ multiplex PCR. Here the sample spans about 140,000 clones, approximately 80% being singletons. This chain connects TRBV5-1 to TRBJ2-7; 9 bases match TRBD1. This receptor was identified in a man aged 40-55 years in good health and CMV-seronegative. Sequenced: PBMCs. CDR3 sequence (DNA): TGCGCCAGCAGCTTCGGGACAGGGACCTACGAGCAGTACTTC. This translates into CASSFGTGTYEQYF.